This TCR beta chain was recorded in a study of monozygotic twins with inflammatory bowel disease (dated by TCRdb to about 2019). Study-wide context: A total of some 30 monozygotic twin pairs were included in the full study, comprising nine German pairs (four IBD-concordant, five IBD-discordant) and 19 IBD-discordant Danish pairs. Within discordant pairs, disease-associated traits were sought mainly by comparing IBD patients with their genetically identical healthy co-twins. Each individual had, on average, about 151 000 unique TCRalpha sequences and 181 000 unique TCRbeta sequences available for analysis.

The library was obtained by 5' RACE. The input for every TCR library was 3500 ng of total RNA. For each sample, cDNA synthesis was carried out in eight separate reactions using SMARTScribe reverse transcriptase. During cDNA synthesis, template switching was used to introduce unique molecular identifiers that contained a 6-nucleotide sample barcode. TCRalpha and TCRbeta cDNA was amplified in two nested PCRs of around 15 and 9 cycles, and bead purification was carried out after each PCR. Before amplification, the cDNA was treated with uracil DNA-glycosylase and purified using the QIAquick PCR purification kit. The second PCR added Illumina TruSeq-compatible adapters along with sample-specific barcodes. TapeStation and Qubit were used to check library quality and concentration, and 5 to 5.5 ng of each library was pooled. Sequencing of the pooled libraries was done on an Illumina HiSeq2500 single-index Rapid Run using custom sequencing primers and 2 x 100 bp reads. In the source study's methods: PCR and sequencing errors were corrected by UMI-based consensus assembly using MiGEC version 1.2.6. V(D)J alignment, clonotype assembly and CDR3 extraction were performed with MiXCR version 2.1.1. To normalise gene usage, clonotype sharing and MAIT/NKT TCR abundance, the analysis used the top 1000, 10 000 and 20 000 clonotypes per sample. Diversity was computed as the inverse Simpson index with the vegan R package after downsampling to 27 000 UMIs. Paired Mann-Whitney U tests on discordant twin pairs were used, with Benjamini-Hochberg multiple-testing correction. Each entry corresponds to one CDR3 protein sequence from reads that TCRdb reprocessed, and DNA is not given. The V and J calls shown here were made by TCRdb, not taken from the authors' results. The table kept for this sample lists about 210,000 distinct CDR3 sequences. The ten top clones hold around 1.5% of the sample.

Comment on this clonotype: No cognate antigen has been identified for it.

Reading from cysteine to phenylalanine, the CDR3 counts 16 amino acids. No DNA has been recorded. Based on the germline V gene, the CDR1 and CDR2 sequences are SGHRS and YFSETQ. On the study overall, not on this receptor specifically: Measured by the inverse Simpson index, TCRbeta repertoire diversity was lower in IBD patients than in their healthy co-twins. IBD patients shared fewer clonotypes with other individuals than healthy twins did, most markedly in patients showing signs of disease activity. The analysis was unable to tell apart different T cell subtypes. Because patients received different immunosuppressive treatments, the repertoires may have picked up extra background noise and variability between individuals. No single strong signal or clonotype linked to IBD turned up in the results, so the idea that one exists was not supported. Repertoire similarity did not differ between concordant and discordant twins, possibly due to limited statistical power.

From each donor, a roughly 2.5 ml peripheral blood sample was collected into PAXgene tubes and stored at -80 degrees C. Total RNA was isolated from whole blood with the PAXgene blood miRNA kit on an automated QIAcube, without T cell sorting. Deep TCRalpha and TCRbeta repertoire profiling with unique molecular barcoding was performed on peripheral blood of monozygotic twin pairs concordant or discordant for inflammatory bowel disease. For every twin pair, smoking habits were documented, and each individual was categorised as a current, former or never smoker. The origin of this receptor is a human donor with ulcerative colitis or Crohn's disease, or a healthy co-twin of an affected twin (not recorded which). Specimen: blood. The chain uses TRBV5-1 and TRBJ2-1; TCRdb selects TRBD1, and the lack of DNA leaves this call unchecked. CDR3 sequence: CASSPSGTGDYNEQFF.